This T cell receptor (beta chain) was captured by sequencing in a study of blood T cell repertoires in COVID-19. Donors were grouped by their self-reported clinical history. The data were produced by immunoSEQ multiplex PCR, yet TCRdb's version contains in-frame clones alone and is incomplete. The table lists around 250,000 clones, over 80% of them singletons. CDR1 is LNHDA, CDR2 SQIVND, per germline (reference sequence). V dropped 5 bases and J dropped 8; count of bases not matched to a gene: 11. CDR3 length: 14 amino acids. V gene TRBV19 combines with J gene TRBJ1-1, with 7 bases fitting TRBD1. The receptor comes from a human donor in a cohort exposed to, infected with or recovered from COVID-19 (not recorded which). The donor label of this sample is uncertain. Specimen: PBMCs or T cells enriched from blood (not recorded which). CDR3 bases: TGTGCCAGTAGTTTCTCGACAGGGCTAGTAGAAGCTTTCTTT. The encoded protein is CASSFSTGLVEAFF. The entire variable domain, with the rest obtained from reference TRBV19 and TRBJ1-1, is as follows: DGGITQSPKYLFRKEGQNVTLSCEQNLNHDAMYWYRQDPGQGLRLIYYSQIVNDFQKGDIAEGYSVSREKKESFPLTVTSAQKNPTAFYLCASSFSTGLVEAFFGQGTRLTVV.